These 16 T cell receptor beta chains were sequenced from one sample in a study of prognosis after radiotherapy for stage I lung cancer. CDR3 of TCR beta was amplified from genomic DNA via a two-round multiplex PCR. It was primers specific to each TRBV and TRBJ gene that first-round PCR used. One entry per CDR3 protein, called by TCRdb with MiXCR from the multiplex PCR reads. The sample lists tens of thousands of distinct CDR3 sequences, more than 40% occurring once. The sample was PBMCs, taken before or after stereotactic body radiation therapy (not recorded which). The receptors stem from a donor aged 50 or older with non-small cell lung cancer.

As regards this clonotype: A read error may produce the germline difference seen at one junction end. V usage is TRBV6-2 or TRBV6-3 and J usage is TRBJ2-1; D might be TRBD2 (5 bases). Germline V gene lookup returns CDR1 MNHEY and CDR2 SVGEGT. CDR3 size: 13 residues. CDR3 in amino acids: CASHRDPYNEQLF. CDR3 DNA: TGTGCCAGTCATCGGGATCCCTACAATGAGCAGCTCTTC.

Comment on this clonotype: Since no conserved phenylalanine or tryptophan closes the CDR3, a read error is the likely cause. This rearrangement joins TRBV28 to TRBJ2-1; 10 nucleotides line up with TRBD2. The CDR3 is 16 amino acids. J was trimmed by 4 bases and V by 7 bases; bases with no gene match: 10. Germline CDR1 is MDHEN and CDR2 is SYDVKM. Written as DNA, the CDR3 is TGTGCCAGCACTCCAGCTGGGACTAGCGCTTACAATGAGCAGTTCTCC. It codes for CASTPAGTSAYNEQFS.

The CDR3: CASSLGHEQYF. CDR3 DNA sequence: TGCGCCAGCAGCTTGGGCCACGAGCAGTACTTC. The chain combines TRBV5-1 with TRBJ2-7, with D hard to call. CDR1 is SGHRS, CDR2 YFSETQ, per germline. The CDR3 is 11 amino acids. With 0 bases removed from V and 5 bases from J, the gap between germline ends came to 3 bases.

In its sample, this clonotype was seen a few times. The chain is built from TRBV13 and TRBJ2-4, with TRBD2 matching 8 bases. The V gene end was trimmed by 2 bases and the J gene end by 10 bases; junction bases not matched to a gene: 7. Looked up from germline, CDR1 is PRHDT and CDR2 is FYEKMQ (reference sequence). This CDR3 is 14 amino acids long. CDR3 region: CASSLRSGGGIQYF. In DNA form, the CDR3 reads TGTGCCAGCAGCTTACGGTCCGGGGGGGGGATTCAGTACTTC.

This clonotype was recorded at least ten times. The chain carries TRBV7-9 and TRBJ2-5, with 8 bases identical to TRBD1. CDR1 is SEHNR and CDR2 is FQNEAQ in the germline V gene (reference sequence). The CDR3 totals 14 residues. V was pared by 2 bases and J by 3 bases, with 2 bases of the junction left unmatched. Here the CDR3 reads CASSLQGAEETQYF. The CDR3 DNA reads as TGTGCCAGCAGCTTACAGGGGGCAGAAGAGACCCAGTACTTC.

The chain carries TRBV6-2 or TRBV6-3 and TRBJ1-4; 10 nucleotides agree with TRBD1. With V trimmed by 6 bases and J by 6 bases, 10 bases remained unmatched. The CDR3 spans 16 residues. Germline loops: CDR1 MNHEY, CDR2 SVGEGT. The CDR3 is CASSTKTGTGDEKLFF. In DNA form, the CDR3 reads TGTGCCAGCAGCACCAAGACCGGGACAGGGGATGAAAAACTGTTTTTT.

This chain connects TRBV6-2 or TRBV6-3 to TRBJ2-2; either TRBD1 or TRBD2 may fit D (5 bases each). Germline V lookup: CDR1 MNHEY, CDR2 SVGEGT. Between the trimmed V and J ends, which lost 8 bases and 0 bases, there was a span of 13 bases. CDR3 size: 15 residues. CDR3: CASFSGRANTGELFF. The CDR3 DNA reads TGTGCCAGCTTCTCAGGGCGGGCGAACACCGGGGAGCTGTTTTTT.

This clonotype was seen just once. A read error may produce the germline difference seen at one junction end. The chain carries TRBV6-4 and TRBJ1-1, with D possibly TRBD1 on 5 matching bases. Germline assignment: CDR1 MRHNA and CDR2 SNTAGT. This CDR3 has 13 amino acids. The CDR3, as DNA: TGTGCCAGCAGTGACCAGAGGGGAACTGAAGATTTCTTT. It is translated as CASSDQRGTEDFF.

The chain has TRBV7-8 and TRBJ2-7, with 7 bases identical to TRBD1. This CDR3 spans 16 amino acids. Unmatched junction bases numbered 13, after V lost 5 bases and J lost 3 bases. Germline values: CDR1 SGHVS, CDR2 FQNEAQ. The CDR3 DNA follows: TGTGCCAGCAGCCCCAGGAACCCGGGACAGAGCTACGAGCAGTACTTC. Its translation: CASSPRNPGQSYEQYF.

In its sample, this clonotype was seen many times. The rearrangement joins TRBV7-3 to TRBJ1-1, with 8 bases aligning to TRBD1. This CDR3 has 13 residues. With 3 bases clipped from V and 5 bases from J, the junction kept 2 bases outside the gene matches. CDR1 is SGHTA and CDR2 is FQGTGA in the germline V gene. The CDR3 region is CASSFRTGTEAFF. CDR3 in DNA: TGTGCCAGCAGCTTTCGGACAGGGACTGAAGCTTTCTTT.

Comment on this clonotype: A much larger clone lies one base from this, so it may be a read error. The chain has TRBV6-9 and TRBJ1-1; D is ambiguous. The CDR3 consists of 14 residues. CDR1 is MNHGY and CDR2 is SVAAGI in the germline V gene. Trimming left V 3 bases short and J 5 bases short, with 13 bases between. This CDR3 is CASSYSAVGTEAFF. As DNA, the CDR3 is TGTGCCAGCAGTTACTCCGCAGTAGGGACTGAAGCTTTCTTT.

This chain connects TRBV20-1 to TRBJ2-7; D unresolved. The V end lost 6 bases, the J end lost 4 bases, and 19 bases lay between the germline ends. Per germline, CDR1 DFQATT and CDR2 SNEGSKA (reference sequence). The CDR3 totals 14 residues. The CDR3, as DNA: TGCAGTGCAAACCCTCGGAGCCCTAGATACGAGCAGTACTTC. Amino acids: CSANPRSPRYEQYF.

Note on this clonotype: A junction boundary mismatches the germline segment, possibly from a read error. The chain has TRBV2 and TRBJ2-3, with a tentative D call TRBD1 (5 bases). The CDR3 has 13 amino acids. The germline gives CDR1 SNHLY, CDR2 FYNNEI. The CDR3 coding sequence is TGTGCCAGCAGTGGACAGATCACAGATACTCAGTATTTT. It translates to CASSGQITDTQYF.

This clonotype was counted ten times or more. The chain combines TRBV5-5 with TRBJ2-7; 8 bases agree with TRBD1. Germline CDR1 and CDR2: SGHKS and YYEKEE (reference sequence). The CDR3 is made up of 13 amino acids. V dropped 4 bases and J dropped 4; count of bases not matched to a gene: 4. CDR3 protein: CASSPQGEYEQYF. DNA of the CDR3: TGTGCCAGCAGCCCACAGGGGGAGTACGAGCAGTACTTC.

This clonotype was recorded a few times. The chain has TRBV5-5 and TRBJ2-7; TRBD1 aligns across 8 bases. CDR1 and CDR2 from the germline V gene are SGHKS and YYEKEE (reference sequence). J lost 4 bases, V lost 0 bases, and 9 bases had no gene match. The CDR3 totals 16 residues. CDR3 bases: TGTGCCAGCAGCTTGGGAACCGGTACAGGGGGGTACGAGCAGTACTTC. Its translation is CASSLGTGTGGYEQYF.

This CDR3 reads CASSDSGTPNYGYTF. CDR3 DNA: TGTGCCAGCAGTGATTCCGGGACTCCTAACTATGGCTACACCTTC. This chain links TRBV6-4 with TRBJ1-2; tentatively, D is TRBD1 (5 bases). The CDR3 extends over 15 amino acids. V was pared by 3 bases and J by 0 bases, with 11 bases between. Per the germline V gene, CDR1 is MRHNA and CDR2 is SNTAGT.